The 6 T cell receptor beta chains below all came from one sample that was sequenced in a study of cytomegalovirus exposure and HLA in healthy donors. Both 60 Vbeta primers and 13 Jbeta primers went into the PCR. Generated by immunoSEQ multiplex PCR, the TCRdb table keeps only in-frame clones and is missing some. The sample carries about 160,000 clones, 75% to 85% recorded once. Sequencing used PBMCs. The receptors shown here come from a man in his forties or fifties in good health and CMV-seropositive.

CDR3 bases: TGTGCCAGCAGCTTGGGACAGTCCTACAATGAGCAGTTCTTC. Protein: CASSLGQSYNEQFF. The chain employs TRBV5-6 and TRBJ2-1; D may be TRBD1 (5 bases). Germline loops: CDR1 SGHDT, CDR2 YYEEEE. The CDR3 loop spans 14 amino acids. Trimming left V 0 bases short and J 1 base short, with 5 bases between.

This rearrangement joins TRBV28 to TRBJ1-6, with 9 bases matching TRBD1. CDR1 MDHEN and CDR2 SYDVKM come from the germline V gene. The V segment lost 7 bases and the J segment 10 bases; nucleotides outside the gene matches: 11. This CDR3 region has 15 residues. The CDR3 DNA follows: TGTGCCAGCAATCCGATGGGACAGGGCTCGTCACCCCTCCACTTT. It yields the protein CASNPMGQGSSPLHF.

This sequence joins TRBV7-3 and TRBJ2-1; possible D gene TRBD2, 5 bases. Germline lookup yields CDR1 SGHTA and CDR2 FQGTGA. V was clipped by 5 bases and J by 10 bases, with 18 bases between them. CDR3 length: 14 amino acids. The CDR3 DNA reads TGTGCCAGCAGCCCAAGACTACCCCTGGGGGAGCAGTTCTTC. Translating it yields CASSPRLPLGEQFF.

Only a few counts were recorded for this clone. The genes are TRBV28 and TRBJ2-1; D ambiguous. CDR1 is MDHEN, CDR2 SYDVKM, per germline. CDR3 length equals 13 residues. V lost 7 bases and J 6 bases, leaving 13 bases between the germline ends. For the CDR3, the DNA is TGTGCCAGCACCTCCAGGTTGGGCAATGAGCAGTTCTTC. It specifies CASTSRLGNEQFF. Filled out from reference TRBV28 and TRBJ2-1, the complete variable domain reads DVKVTQSSRYLVKRTGEKVFLECVQDMDHENMFWYRQDPGLGLRLIYFSYDVKMKEKGDIPEGYSVSREKKERFSLILESASTNQTSMYLCASTSRLGNEQFFGPGTRLTVL.

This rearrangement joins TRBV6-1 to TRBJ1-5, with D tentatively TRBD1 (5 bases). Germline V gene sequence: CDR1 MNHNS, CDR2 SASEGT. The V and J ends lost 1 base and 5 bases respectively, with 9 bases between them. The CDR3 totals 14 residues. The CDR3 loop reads CASSEGNRYQPQHF. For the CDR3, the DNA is TGTGCCAGCAGTGAAGGGAACAGGTATCAGCCCCAGCATTTT.

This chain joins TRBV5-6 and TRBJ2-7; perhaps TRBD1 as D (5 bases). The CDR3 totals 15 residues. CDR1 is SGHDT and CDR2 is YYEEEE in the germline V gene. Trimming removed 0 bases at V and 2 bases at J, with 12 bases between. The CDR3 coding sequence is TGTGCCAGCAGCTTGGTTGGGGCCCCCACCTACGAGCAGTACTTC. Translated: CASSLVGAPTYEQYF.